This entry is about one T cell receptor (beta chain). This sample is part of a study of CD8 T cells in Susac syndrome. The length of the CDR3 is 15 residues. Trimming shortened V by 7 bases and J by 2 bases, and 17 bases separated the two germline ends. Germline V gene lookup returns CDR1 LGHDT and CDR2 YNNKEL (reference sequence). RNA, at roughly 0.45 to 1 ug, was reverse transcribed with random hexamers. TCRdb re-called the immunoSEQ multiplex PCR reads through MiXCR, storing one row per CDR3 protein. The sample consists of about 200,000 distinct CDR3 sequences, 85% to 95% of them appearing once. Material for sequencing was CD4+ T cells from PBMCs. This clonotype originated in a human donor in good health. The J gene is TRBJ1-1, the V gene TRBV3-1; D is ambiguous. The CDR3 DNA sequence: TGTGCCAGCACCGCCGGGCGTGCGATAAACACTGAAGCTTTCTTT. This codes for CASTAGRAINTEAFF.